This T cell receptor beta chain emerged from a study of cytomegalovirus exposure and HLA in healthy donors. At the level of the study: T cells numbering about 179 million yielded some 100 million unique TCR beta sequences in an earlier analysis.

Among the donors, all were healthy bone marrow donors. As regards this clone: What it binds is unknown.

Germline loops: CDR1 WSHSY, CDR2 SAAADI. CDR3 length: 11 residues. The V gene lost 9 bases and the J gene lost 1 base, with 5 bases spanning the gap. Overall study results and limits: There were some public TCRs occurring in many donors, but most TCR sequences were rare. In an earlier analysis, in 620 or so donors, most V segments appeared productive either ~87% or ~30% of the time.

This PCR relied on a set of 60 Vbeta primers and 13 Jbeta primers. Clones were sequenced by immunoSEQ multiplex PCR, and TCRdb holds only the in-frame ones, with some missing. The sample yields some 67,000 clones, 70% to 85% seen once. The source of this sequence is a man aged 60-69 years in good health and CMV-seropositive. The rearrangement uses TRBV10-2 and TRBJ2-3, with D unresolved. The sample taken for sequencing was PBMCs. The CDR3 nucleotides read TGCGCCAGTACGGGCACAGATACGCAGTATTTT. Encoded protein: CASTGTDTQYF.